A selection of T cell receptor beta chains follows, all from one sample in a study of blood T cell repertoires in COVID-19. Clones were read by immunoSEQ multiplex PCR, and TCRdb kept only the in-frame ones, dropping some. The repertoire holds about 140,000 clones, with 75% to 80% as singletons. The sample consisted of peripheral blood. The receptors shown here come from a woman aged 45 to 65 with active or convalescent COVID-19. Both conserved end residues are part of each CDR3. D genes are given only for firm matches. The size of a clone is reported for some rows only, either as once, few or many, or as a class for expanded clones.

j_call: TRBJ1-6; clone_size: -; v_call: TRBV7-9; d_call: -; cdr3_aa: CASSLQGVDNSPLHF; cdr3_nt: TGTGCCAGCAGCTTACAGGGTGTAGATAATTCACCCCTCCACTTT
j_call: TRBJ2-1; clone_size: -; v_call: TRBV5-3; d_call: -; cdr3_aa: CARSSPRQAYNEQFF; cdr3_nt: TGTGCCAGAAGCTCCCCCCGGCAGGCCTACAATGAGCAGTTCTTC
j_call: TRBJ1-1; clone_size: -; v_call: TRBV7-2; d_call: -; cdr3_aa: CASSLGGAANTEAFF; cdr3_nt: TGTGCCAGCAGCTTAGGTGGGGCTGCAAACACTGAAGCTTTCTTT
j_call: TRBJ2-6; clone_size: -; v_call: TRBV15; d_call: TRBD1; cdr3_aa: CATSRSGQGIGSGANVLTF; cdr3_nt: TGTGCCACCAGCAGATCGGGACAGGGAATTGGATCTGGGGCCAACGTCCTGACTTTC
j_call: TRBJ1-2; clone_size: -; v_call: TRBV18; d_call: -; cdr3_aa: CASSPPAGLGGYTF; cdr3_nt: TGTGCCAGCTCACCACCGGCGGGGTTAGGTGGCTACACCTTC
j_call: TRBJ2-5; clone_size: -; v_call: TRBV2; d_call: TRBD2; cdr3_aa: CASSEGLVETQYF; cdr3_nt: TGTGCCAGCAGTGAGGGACTAGTAGAGACCCAGTACTTC
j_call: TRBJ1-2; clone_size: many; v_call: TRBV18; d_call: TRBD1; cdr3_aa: CASSPWAGGHGYTF; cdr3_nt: TGTGCCAGCTCACCATGGGCAGGGGGCCATGGCTACACCTTC
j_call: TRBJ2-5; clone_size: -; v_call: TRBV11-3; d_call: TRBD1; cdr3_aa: CASTTGAEETQYF; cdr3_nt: TGTGCCAGCACCACAGGGGCAGAAGAGACCCAGTACTTC
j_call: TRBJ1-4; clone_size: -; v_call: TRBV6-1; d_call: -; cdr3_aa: CASSEGRRGEKLFF; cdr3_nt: TGTGCCAGCAGTGAAGGCAGGAGGGGTGAAAAACTGTTTTTT
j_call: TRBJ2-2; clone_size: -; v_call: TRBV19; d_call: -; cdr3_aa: CASTPGRNTGELFF; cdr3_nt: TGTGCCAGTACCCCGGGTAGAAACACCGGGGAGCTGTTTTTT
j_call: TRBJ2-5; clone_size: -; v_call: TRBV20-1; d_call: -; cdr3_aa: CSASPPRTAKQETQYF; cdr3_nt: TGCAGTGCTAGTCCCCCGCGGACAGCCAAGCAAGAGACCCAGTACTTC
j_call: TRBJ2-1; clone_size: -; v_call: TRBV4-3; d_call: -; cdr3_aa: CASSRSQRSPEQFF; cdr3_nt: TGCGCCAGCAGCCGGTCCCAGCGATCCCCCGAGCAGTTCTTC
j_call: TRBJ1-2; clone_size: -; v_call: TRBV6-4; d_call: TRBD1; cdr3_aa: CASKRDRETNYGYTF; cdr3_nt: TGTGCCAGCAAAAGGGACAGGGAAACTAACTATGGCTACACCTTC
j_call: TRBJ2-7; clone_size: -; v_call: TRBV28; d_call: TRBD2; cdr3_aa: CASSPSRGGRRNEQYF; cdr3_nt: TGTGCCAGCAGTCCCTCTCGGGGGGGTAGGAGAAACGAGCAGTACTTC
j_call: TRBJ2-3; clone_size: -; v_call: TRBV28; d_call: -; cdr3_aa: CASSRPPTDTQYF; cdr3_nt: TGTGCCAGCAGCCGCCCCCCTACTGATACGCAGTATTTT
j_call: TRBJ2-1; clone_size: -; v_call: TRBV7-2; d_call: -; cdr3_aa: CASSLVAGAGLNEQFF; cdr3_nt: TGTGCCAGCAGCTTAGTCGCGGGGGCCGGTTTAAATGAGCAGTTCTTC
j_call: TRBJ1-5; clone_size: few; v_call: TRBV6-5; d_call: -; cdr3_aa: CASNGQYNQPQHF; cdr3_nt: TGTGCCAGCAATGGACAATACAATCAGCCCCAGCATTTT
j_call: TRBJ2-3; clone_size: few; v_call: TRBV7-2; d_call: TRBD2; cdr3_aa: CASRRGLAGPTDTQYF; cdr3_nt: TGTGCCAGCAGAAGGGGACTAGCGGGTCCCACAGATACGCAGTATTTT
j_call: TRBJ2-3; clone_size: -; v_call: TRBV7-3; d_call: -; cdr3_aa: CASSLNPVGGAYTDTQYF; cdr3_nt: TGTGCCAGCAGCTTAAATCCGGTTGGGGGGGCCTACACAGATACGCAGTATTTT
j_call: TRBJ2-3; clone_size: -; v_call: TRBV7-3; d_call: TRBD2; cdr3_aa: CASSLMGAGAGDTQYF; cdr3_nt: TGTGCCAGCAGCTTAATGGGTGCGGGAGCAGGAGATACGCAGTATTTT
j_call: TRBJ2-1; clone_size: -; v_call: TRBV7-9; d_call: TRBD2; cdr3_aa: CASSLGLAGYNEQFF; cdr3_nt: TGTGCCAGCAGCTTGGGGCTAGCGGGTTACAATGAGCAGTTCTTC
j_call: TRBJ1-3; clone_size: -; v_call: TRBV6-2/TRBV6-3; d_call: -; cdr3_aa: CASSSDTSTGNTIYF; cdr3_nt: TGTGCCAGCAGTTCAGACACTTCGACCGGAAACACCATATATTTT
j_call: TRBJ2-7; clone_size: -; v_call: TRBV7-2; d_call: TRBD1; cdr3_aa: CASSKPGTGLARTSYEQYF; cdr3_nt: TGTGCCAGCAGCAAGCCCGGGACAGGGTTAGCCCGGACCTCCTACGAGCAGTACTTC
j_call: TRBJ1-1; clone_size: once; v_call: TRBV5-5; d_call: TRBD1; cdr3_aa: CASSFSRGQRNTEAFF; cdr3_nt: TGTGCCAGCAGCTTCTCGCGGGGACAGAGGAACACTGAAGCTTTCTTT
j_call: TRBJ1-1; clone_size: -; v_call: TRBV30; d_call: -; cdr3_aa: CAWNRGRAEAFF; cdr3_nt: TGTGCCTGGAACCGGGGTCGGGCTGAAGCTTTCTTT
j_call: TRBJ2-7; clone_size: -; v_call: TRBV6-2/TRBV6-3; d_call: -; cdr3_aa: CASSEGQYEQYF; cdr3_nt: TGTGCCAGCAGCGAAGGACAGTACGAGCAGTACTTC
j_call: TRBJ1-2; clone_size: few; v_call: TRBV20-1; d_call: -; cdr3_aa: CSASSGYGYTF; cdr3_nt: TGCAGTGCTAGTTCGGGATATGGCTACACCTTC
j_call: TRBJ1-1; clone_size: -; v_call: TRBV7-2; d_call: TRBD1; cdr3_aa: CASSLVSGGTEAFF; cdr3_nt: TGTGCCAGCAGCTTAGTTTCAGGGGGGACTGAAGCTTTCTTT
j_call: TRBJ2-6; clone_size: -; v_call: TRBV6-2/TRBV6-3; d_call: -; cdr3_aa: CASSYNGPNVLTF; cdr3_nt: TGTGCCAGCAGTTACAACGGTCCCAACGTCCTGACTTTC
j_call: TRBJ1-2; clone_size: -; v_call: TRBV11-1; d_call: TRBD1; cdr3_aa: CASSPKGTGNYGYTF; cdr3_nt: TGTGCCAGCAGCCCGAAGGGGACAGGGAACTATGGCTACACCTTC
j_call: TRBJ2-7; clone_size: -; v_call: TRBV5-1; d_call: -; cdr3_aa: CASSEGTPAAEQYF; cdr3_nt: TGCGCCAGCAGCGAAGGGACTCCAGCCGCCGAGCAGTACTTC
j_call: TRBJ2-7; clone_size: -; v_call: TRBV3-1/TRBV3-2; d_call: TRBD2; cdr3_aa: CASSPPGGGYEQYF; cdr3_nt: TGTGCCAGCAGCCCCCCAGGCGGGGGGTACGAGCAGTACTTC
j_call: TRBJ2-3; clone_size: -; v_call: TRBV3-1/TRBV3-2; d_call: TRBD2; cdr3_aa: CASSRRLAGGGDTQYF; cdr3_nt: TGTGCCAGCAGTCGAAGACTAGCGGGGGGAGGGGATACGCAGTATTTT
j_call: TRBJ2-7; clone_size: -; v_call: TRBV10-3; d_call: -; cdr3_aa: CAISGGGVSYEQYF; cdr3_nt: TGTGCCATCAGCGGCGGCGGGGTTTCCTACGAGCAGTACTTC
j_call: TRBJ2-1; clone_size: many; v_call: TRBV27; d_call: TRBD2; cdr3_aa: CASSLSGRSSYNEQFF; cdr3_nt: TGTGCCAGCAGTTTATCCGGGAGGAGCTCCTACAATGAGCAGTTCTTC
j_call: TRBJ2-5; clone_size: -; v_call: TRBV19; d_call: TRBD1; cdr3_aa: CASSIGQGAYETQYF; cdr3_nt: TGTGCCAGTAGTATAGGACAGGGGGCATATGAGACCCAGTACTTC
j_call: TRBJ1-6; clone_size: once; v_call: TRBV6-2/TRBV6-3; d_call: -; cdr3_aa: CASSSREYNSPLHF; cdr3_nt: TGTGCCAGCAGTTCCCGGGAGTATAATTCACCCCTCCACTTT
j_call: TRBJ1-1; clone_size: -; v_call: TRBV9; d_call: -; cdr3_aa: CASSASVGTEAFF; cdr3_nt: TGTGCCAGCAGCGCCTCGGTCGGGACAGAAGCTTTCTTT
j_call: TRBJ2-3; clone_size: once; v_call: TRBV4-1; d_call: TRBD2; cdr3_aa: CASSQDRPSGGTDTQYF; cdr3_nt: TGCGCCAGCAGCCAAGATCGTCCTAGCGGGGGCACAGATACGCAGTATTTT
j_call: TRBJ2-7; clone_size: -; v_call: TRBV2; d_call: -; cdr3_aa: CASTRQEFYEQYF; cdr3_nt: TGTGCCAGCACCCGGCAGGAATTCTACGAGCAGTACTTC
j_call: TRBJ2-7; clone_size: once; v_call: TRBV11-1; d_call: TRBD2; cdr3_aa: CASSILAGVHEQYF; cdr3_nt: TGTGCCAGCAGCATACTAGCGGGGGTCCACGAGCAGTACTTC
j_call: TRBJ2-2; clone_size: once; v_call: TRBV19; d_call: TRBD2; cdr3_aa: CASSLGLDPGELFF; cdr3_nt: TGTGCCAGTAGTTTAGGACTAGATCCCGGGGAGCTGTTTTTT
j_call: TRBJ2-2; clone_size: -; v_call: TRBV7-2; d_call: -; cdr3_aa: CAGGAGTNTGELFF; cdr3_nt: TGTGCCGGGGGGGCGGGGACAAACACCGGGGAGCTGTTTTTT
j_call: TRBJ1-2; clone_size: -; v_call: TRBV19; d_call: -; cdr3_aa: CASSPLGGGHGYTF; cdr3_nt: TGTGCCAGTAGCCCCCTCGGGGGGGGCCATGGCTACACCTTC
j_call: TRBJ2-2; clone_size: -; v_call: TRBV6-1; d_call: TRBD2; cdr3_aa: CASSDWRGGNTGELFF; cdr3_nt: TGTGCCAGCAGTGACTGGCGGGGGGGGAACACCGGGGAGCTGTTTTTT
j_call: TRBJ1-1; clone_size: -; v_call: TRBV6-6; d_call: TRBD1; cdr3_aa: CASSYLTGGTEAFF; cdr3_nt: TGTGCCAGCAGTTATTTGACAGGGGGTACTGAAGCTTTCTTT
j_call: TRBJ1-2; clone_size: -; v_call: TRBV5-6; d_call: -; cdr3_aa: CASSLVGGANYGYTF; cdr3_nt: TGTGCCAGCAGCTTGGTCGGCGGAGCTAACTATGGCTACACCTTC
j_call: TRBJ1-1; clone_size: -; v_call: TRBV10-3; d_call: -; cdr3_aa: CAISLRAEGTEAFF; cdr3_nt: TGTGCCATCAGCCTCAGGGCGGAGGGGACTGAAGCTTTCTTT
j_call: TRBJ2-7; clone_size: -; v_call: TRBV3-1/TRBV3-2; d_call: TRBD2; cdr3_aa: CASSPLAGVEQYF; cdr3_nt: TGTGCCAGCAGCCCTCTAGCGGGGGTAGAGCAGTACTTC
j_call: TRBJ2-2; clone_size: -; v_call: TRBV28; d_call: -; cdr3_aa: CASSRQGIGELFF; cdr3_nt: TGTGCCAGCAGCCGCCAGGGAATCGGGGAGCTGTTTTTT
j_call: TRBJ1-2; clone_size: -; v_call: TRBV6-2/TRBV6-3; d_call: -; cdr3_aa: CASSYSNSRGTYYGYTF; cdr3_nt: TGTGCCAGCAGTTACTCGAACTCTCGGGGAACTTACTATGGCTACACCTTC
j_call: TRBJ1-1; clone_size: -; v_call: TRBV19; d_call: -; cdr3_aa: CASSPPQGVEAFF; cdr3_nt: TGTGCCAGTAGTCCCCCCCAGGGCGTGGAAGCTTTCTTT
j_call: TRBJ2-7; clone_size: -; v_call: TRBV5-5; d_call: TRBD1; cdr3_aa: CASSLGTGIYEQYF; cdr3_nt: TGTGCCAGCAGCTTGGGGACAGGGATCTACGAGCAGTACTTC